Listed below are T cell receptor beta chains from one sample, sequenced in a study of OX40 agonist ivuxolimab in advanced cancers. Sequencing was performed with immunoSEQ multiplex PCR; in TCRdb, only in-frame clones are kept and a portion is missing. The sample includes 65,000 to 80,000 clones, 85% of them seen just once. Sequenced material: CD4+ or CD8+ T cells sorted from blood, taken in a trial of the OX40 agonist ivuxolimab. These receptors originate from an adult with an advanced solid tumor such as melanoma, head and neck, liver or kidney cancer. The CDR3 runs from the conserved cysteine through the conserved F or W.

j_gene: TRBJ2-5
v_gene: TRBV5-4
CDR3aa: CASSRGGGYQETQYF

j_gene: TRBJ1-1
v_gene: TRBV29-1
CDR3aa: CSVVIMNTEAFF

j_gene: TRBJ1-2
v_gene: TRBV19
CDR3aa: CASSYAGTGWYGYTF

j_gene: TRBJ2-7
v_gene: TRBV6-5
CDR3aa: CASSPTRGFDEQYF

j_gene: TRBJ1-3
v_gene: TRBV18
CDR3aa: CASSPRGSSGNTIYF

j_gene: TRBJ2-1
v_gene: TRBV5-1
CDR3aa: CASSLRNNEQFF

j_gene: TRBJ1-6
v_gene: TRBV19
CDR3aa: CASRTGEDHSPLHF

j_gene: TRBJ1-4
v_gene: TRBV7-9
CDR3aa: CASSHSGSATNEKLFF

j_gene: TRBJ1-4
v_gene: TRBV5-1
CDR3aa: CASSLSGSQTNEKLFF

j_gene: TRBJ2-7
v_gene: TRBV6-6
CDR3aa: CASSYSGGVDEQYF

j_gene: TRBJ1-6
v_gene: TRBV6-5
CDR3aa: CASSYSIPGRYSPLHF

j_gene: TRBJ2-1
v_gene: TRBV7-2
CDR3aa: CASSTRQGYNEQFF

j_gene: TRBJ2-7
v_gene: TRBV18
CDR3aa: CASSPNSPSATVGYEQYF

j_gene: TRBJ1-2
v_gene: TRBV6-5
CDR3aa: CASSYWGGGYGYTF

j_gene: TRBJ1-3
v_gene: TRBV29-1
CDR3aa: CSAGTSGNTIYF

j_gene: TRBJ2-3
v_gene: TRBV6-1
CDR3aa: CASSIGQGAADTQYF

j_gene: TRBJ1-2
v_gene: TRBV5-6
CDR3aa: CASSLAIQNYGYTF

j_gene: TRBJ2-2
v_gene: TRBV4-3
CDR3aa: CASSQGGGFTGELFF

j_gene: TRBJ2-3
v_gene: TRBV7-9
CDR3aa: CASSFTSSGGANTQYF

j_gene: TRBJ2-7
v_gene: TRBV2
CDR3aa: CASSSQGSSYEQYF

j_gene: TRBJ1-1
v_gene: TRBV9
CDR3aa: CASSVEMNTEAFF

j_gene: TRBJ1-1
v_gene: TRBV5-1
CDR3aa: CASSLSQSHNTEAFF

j_gene: TRBJ2-3
v_gene: TRBV7-3
CDR3aa: CASSSLAGGVGDTQYF

j_gene: TRBJ1-4
v_gene: TRBV5-4
CDR3aa: CASSLHTGGASEKLFF

j_gene: TRBJ1-1
v_gene: TRBV11-1
CDR3aa: CASSLGLREVNTEAFF

j_gene: TRBJ2-1
v_gene: TRBV27
CDR3aa: CASGLAGGLYDEQFF